One sample yielded the 18 T cell receptor beta chains listed below, sequenced in a study of pediatric ulcerative colitis. Profiling relied on immunoSEQ multiplex PCR, and the TCRdb table lists in-frame clones only, not all of them. The sample lists tens of thousands of clones, approximately 87% occurring once. Sequencing input: blood. The source of these receptors is a boy between 10 and 17 years old who was a control in a study of pediatric ulcerative colitis.

The chain is built from TRBV11-2 and TRBJ1-6; D is ambiguous. V was clipped by 4 bases and J by 0 bases, with 13 bases between them. CDR1 is SGHAT, CDR2 FQNNGV, per germline. This CDR3 is built from 17 residues. CDR3 coding DNA: TGTGCCAGCAGCTACGGCAGGCTAACCTCCTATAATTCACCCCTCCACTTT. Residues: CASSYGRLTSYNSPLHF.

This rearrangement joins TRBV4-1 to TRBJ2-3, with 7 bases matching TRBD1. CDR1 is MGHRA and CDR2 is YSYEKL in the germline V gene. Trimming cost V 5 bases and J 2 bases; bases outside gene matches: 10. The CDR3 spans 16 residues. The CDR3 spells CASSYPGQAITDTQYF. The CDR3 nucleotides are TGCGCCAGCAGCTACCCCGGACAGGCGATCACAGATACGCAGTATTTT.

The V gene is TRBV5-1, the J gene TRBJ1-4, with D unclear. Per the germline V gene, CDR1 is SGHRS and CDR2 is YFSETQ. The V end was cut by 4 bases, the J end by 3 bases, with 16 bases between. The length of the CDR3 is 16 residues. The CDR3 region has the DNA TGCGCCAGCAGCCCTCTTTGGAGCGGGGCTAATGAAAAACTGTTTTTT. Amino acid sequence: CASSPLWSGANEKLFF.

The chain carries TRBV4-3 and TRBJ1-1, with D maybe TRBD1 (5 bases). The germline V gene encodes CDR1 LGHNA and CDR2 YSLEER. The CDR3 length is 15 residues. V was pared by 5 bases and J by 0 bases, with 13 bases between. The CDR3 loop reads CASSNRQTMNTEAFF. CDR3 nucleotides: TGCGCCAGCAGCAACCGACAGACAATGAACACTGAAGCTTTCTTT.

This clone was picked up one time. The chain employs TRBV7-8 and TRBJ2-2, with D possibly TRBD2 on 5 matching bases. V lost 1 base, J lost 2 bases, and 11 bases lay in between. CDR1 and CDR2 from the germline V gene are SGHVS and FQNEAQ. The CDR3 is 16 amino acids. The CDR3 sequence: CASSLELAGNTGELFF. CDR3 DNA: TGTGCCAGCAGCTTAGAGCTCGCGGGTAACACCGGGGAGCTGTTTTTT.

The chain uses TRBV7-4 and TRBJ2-1; weak D call: TRBD2 (5 bases). This CDR3 spans 15 amino acids. V lost 5 bases to trimming and J lost 15 bases, with 26 bases between them. Per the germline V gene, CDR1 is SGHVT and CDR2 is SQSDAQ. The CDR3 loop is CASSRSETILICRFF. The DNA of the CDR3 is TGTGCCAGCAGCAGATCCGAGACTATTCTCATATGTCGGTTCTTC.

The chain links TRBV7-9 to TRBJ2-2; tentatively, D is TRBD1 or TRBD2 (5 bases each). This CDR3 is built from 16 residues. CDR1 SEHNR and CDR2 FQNEAQ come from the germline V gene (reference sequence). The V gene lost 6 bases and the J gene lost 0 bases, with 14 bases spanning the gap. The CDR3 coding sequence is TGTGCCAGCAGTGCTCGGGGCAGAACGAACACCGGGGAGCTGTTTTTT. Protein: CASSARGRTNTGELFF.

This chain connects TRBV7-8 to TRBJ2-3, with a tentative D call TRBD1 (6 bases). In germline, CDR1 is SGHVS, CDR2 FQNEAQ. Trimming pared 5 bases from V and 9 bases from J, leaving 27 bases between. The CDR3 is 17 amino acids. The CDR3 coding sequence is TGTGCCAGCAGCCCCACCCAAGCGGACAGATTCTTGGGGACGCAGTATTTT. It is translated as CASSPTQADRFLGTQYF. Filled out from reference TRBV7-8 and TRBJ2-3, the complete variable domain reads GAGVSQSPRYKVAKRGQDVALRCDPISGHVSLFWYQQALGQGPEFLTYFQNEAQLDKSGLPSDRFFAERPEGSVSTLKIQRTQQEDSAVYLCASSPTQADRFLGTQYFGPGTRLTVL.

This chain uses TRBV5-8 with TRBJ2-7; D might be TRBD2 (6 bases). The germline V gene encodes CDR1 SGHTS and CDR2 YDEGEE. The CDR3 length is 15 residues. V was shortened by 5 bases and J by 1 base, with 16 bases between the two germline ends. Here the CDR3 DNA reads TGTGCCAGCAGTCCCACGGGAGAGGGTTCCTACGAGCAGTACTTC. Amino acids: CASSPTGEGSYEQYF.

This clone was detected a few times. The J gene is TRBJ1-1, the V gene TRBV18; no clear D. The CDR3 is 12 residues long. Looked up from germline, CDR1 is KGHSH and CDR2 is LQKENI. Trimming pared 0 bases from V and 7 bases from J, leaving 6 bases between. The CDR3 sequence is CASSPPNGEAFF. CDR3 in DNA: TGTGCCAGCTCACCACCAAACGGTGAAGCTTTCTTT.

This sequence joins TRBV6-6 and TRBJ2-5; 8 bases are shared with TRBD2. CDR1 and CDR2 (germline): MNHNY, SVGAGI (reference sequence). The J segment lost 1 base and the V segment lost 5 bases, leaving 3 bases of the junction unmatched. This CDR3 is built from 14 residues. The CDR3 DNA reads TGTGCCAGCAGTGGGCGGGAGGCCCAAGAGACCCAGTACTTC. The encoded protein is CASSGREAQETQYF.

The rearrangement links TRBV15 to TRBJ2-7; TRBD1 might be the D (7 bases). The CDR3 is 14 residues long. Between the trimmed V and J ends, which lost 3 bases and 6 bases, there was a span of 15 bases. Germline V lookup: CDR1 LNHNV, CDR2 YYDKDF (reference sequence). In nucleotides, the CDR3 is TGTGCCACCAGCAGGGACCAGGGGGGCCGCGAGCAGTACTTC. Translation: CATSRDQGGREQYF.

This chain connects TRBV29-1 to TRBJ2-5, with D tentatively TRBD1 or TRBD2 (5 bases each). V dropped 5 bases and J dropped 5 bases, with 12 bases sitting between them. The CDR3 sequence is 12 residues long. Looked up from germline, CDR1 is SQVTM and CDR2 is ANQGSEA. The CDR3 region is CSVKLWGETQYF. The DNA of the CDR3 is TGCAGCGTTAAGCTCTGGGGGGAGACCCAGTACTTC. The whole variable domain, filled in from reference TRBV29-1 and TRBJ2-5, reads SAVISQKPSRDICQRGTSLTIQCQVDSQVTMMFWYRQQPGQSLTLIATANQGSEATYESGFVIDKFPISRPNLTFSTLTVSNMSPEDSSIYLCSVKLWGETQYFGPGTRLLVL.

V is TRBV5-5 and J is TRBJ2-3; D unclear. The CDR3 has 12 residues. CDR1 SGHKS and CDR2 YYEKEE come from the germline V gene (reference sequence). V lost 4 bases, J lost 1 base, and 4 bases lay in between. Written as DNA, the CDR3 is TGTGCCAGCAGCGACGGCACAGATACGCAGTATTTT. The encoded protein is CASSDGTDTQYF.

The J gene is TRBJ2-1, the V gene TRBV28, with D perhaps matching TRBD2 (5 bases). Trimming took 6 bases from V and 8 from J, leaving 11 bases between them. Germline CDR1 MDHEN, CDR2 SYDVKM. This CDR3 has 12 amino acids. CDR3 nucleotides: TGTGCCAGCAGCCTAGCCGGTCATGAGCAGTTCTTC. It encodes CASSLAGHEQFF.

The CDR3 nucleotides read TGTGCCAGCAGCCACGACAGGCTGGTAGCCGGGGAGCTGTTTTTT. Protein sequence: CASSHDRLVAGELFF. This chain connects TRBV7-8 to TRBJ2-2; D is perhaps TRBD1 (6 bases). V gave up 5 bases and J gave up 6 bases, with 16 bases separating them. Germline-derived CDR1 and CDR2 are SGHVS and FQNEAQ. This CDR3 contains 15 residues. The full variable domain, in which reference TRBV7-8 and TRBJ2-2 provide the parts outside the CDR3, is GAGVSQSPRYKVAKRGQDVALRCDPISGHVSLFWYQQALGQGPEFLTYFQNEAQLDKSGLPSDRFFAERPEGSVSTLKIQRTQQEDSAVYLCASSHDRLVAGELFFGEGSRLTVL.

The rearrangement uses TRBV6-5 and TRBJ1-1, with 7 bases aligning to TRBD1. The CDR3 runs to 13 residues. Germline-derived CDR1 and CDR2 are MNHEY and SVGAGI. V lost 0 bases, J lost 11 bases, and 6 bases stayed unmatched. The CDR3: CASSYSVTGWAFF. CDR3 nucleotide sequence: TGTGCCAGCAGTTACTCCGTGACAGGGTGGGCTTTCTTT.

The rearrangement joins TRBV27 to TRBJ2-3; 9 nucleotides agree with TRBD1. There are 16 residues in the CDR3. CDR1 and CDR2 from the germline V gene are MNHEY and SMNVEV (reference sequence). With V trimmed by 5 bases and J by 0 bases, 6 bases remained unmatched. CDR3 region: CASSQGQGPSTDTQYF. The CDR3 nucleotides read TGTGCCAGCAGTCAGGGACAGGGCCCTAGCACAGATACGCAGTATTTT.